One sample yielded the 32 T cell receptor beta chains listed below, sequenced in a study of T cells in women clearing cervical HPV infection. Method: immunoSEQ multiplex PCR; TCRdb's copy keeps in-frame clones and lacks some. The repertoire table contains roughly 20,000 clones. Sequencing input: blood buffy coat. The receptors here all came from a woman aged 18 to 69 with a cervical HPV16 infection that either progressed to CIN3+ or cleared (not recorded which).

CDR3 protein: CASSLEGLNSPLFF. CDR3 DNA (partial): TGTGCCAGCAGCTTGGAGGGGCTTAATTCACCG. V and J are TRBV11-3 and TRBJ2-2, with D tentatively TRBD2 (6 bases). The read falls 3 residues short of the CDR3 end, and the missing part is taken from the germline J gene. CDR1 and CDR2 from the germline V gene are SGHNT and YENEEA. This CDR3 has 14 amino acids.

CDR3 residues: CASSPQLAGGSSLSSYNEQFF. The covered CDR3 bases are TGCGCCAGCAGCCCGCAACTAGCGGGGGGTTCCAGCCTTAGCTCCTACAATGAG. The gene calls are TRBV5-1 and TRBJ2-1; 12 nucleotides match TRBD2. The read stops 3 residues short of the end of the CDR3; the missing end is completed from the germline J gene. The CDR3 totals 21 residues. V was pared by 4 bases and J by 0 bases, with 17 bases of the junction left unmatched. CDR1 SGHRS and CDR2 YFSETQ come from the germline V gene.

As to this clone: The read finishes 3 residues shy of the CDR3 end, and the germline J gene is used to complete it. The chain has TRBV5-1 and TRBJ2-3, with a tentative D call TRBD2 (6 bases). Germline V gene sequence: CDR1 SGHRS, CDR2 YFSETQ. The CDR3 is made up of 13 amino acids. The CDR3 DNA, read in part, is TGCGCCAGCAGCTGGGGTAGCGGTCAGCCG. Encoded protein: CASSWGSGQP. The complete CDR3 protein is CASSWGSGQPQYF.

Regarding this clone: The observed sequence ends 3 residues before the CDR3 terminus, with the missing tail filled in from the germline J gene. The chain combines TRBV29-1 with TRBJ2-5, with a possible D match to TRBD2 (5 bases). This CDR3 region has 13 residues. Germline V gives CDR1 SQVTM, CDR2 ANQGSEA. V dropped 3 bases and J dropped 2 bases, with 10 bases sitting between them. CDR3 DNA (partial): TGCAGCGTTGACGGGGAACGGCAAGAGACC. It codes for CSVDGERQET. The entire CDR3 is CSVDGERQETQYF.

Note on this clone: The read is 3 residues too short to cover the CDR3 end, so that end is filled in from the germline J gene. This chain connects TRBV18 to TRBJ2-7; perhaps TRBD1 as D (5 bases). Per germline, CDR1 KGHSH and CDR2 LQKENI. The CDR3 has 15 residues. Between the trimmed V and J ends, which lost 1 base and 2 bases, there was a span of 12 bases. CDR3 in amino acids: CASSPQNRLPYEQYF. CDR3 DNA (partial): TGTGCCAGCTCACCACAGAACAGGCTGCCCTACGAG.

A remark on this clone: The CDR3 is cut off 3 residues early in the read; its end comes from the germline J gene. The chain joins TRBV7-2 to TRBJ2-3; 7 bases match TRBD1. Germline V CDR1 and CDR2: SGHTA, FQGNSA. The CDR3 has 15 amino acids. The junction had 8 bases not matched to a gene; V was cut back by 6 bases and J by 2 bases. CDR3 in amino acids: CASRRPGQNTDTQYF. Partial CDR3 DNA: TGTGCCAGCAGGAGACCGGGACAGAACACAGATACG.

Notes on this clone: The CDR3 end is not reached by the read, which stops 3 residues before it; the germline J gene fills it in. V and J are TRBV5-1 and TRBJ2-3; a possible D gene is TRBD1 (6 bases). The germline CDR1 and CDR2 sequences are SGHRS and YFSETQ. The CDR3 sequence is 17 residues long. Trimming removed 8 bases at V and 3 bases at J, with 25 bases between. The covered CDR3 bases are TGCGCCAGTCGGCCCGCCTTCCGTAGGGGGTATACAGATACG. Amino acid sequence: CASRPAFRRGYTDT. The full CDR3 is CASRPAFRRGYTDTQYF.

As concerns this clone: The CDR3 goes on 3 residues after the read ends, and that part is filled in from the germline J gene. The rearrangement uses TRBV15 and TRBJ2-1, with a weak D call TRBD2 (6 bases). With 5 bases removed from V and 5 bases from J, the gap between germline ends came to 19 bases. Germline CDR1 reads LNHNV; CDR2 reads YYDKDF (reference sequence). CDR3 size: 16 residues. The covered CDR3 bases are TGTGCCACCAGCGGGGACTGGGGGAAAGCCGACAATGAG. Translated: CATSGDWGKADNE. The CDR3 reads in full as CATSGDWGKADNEQFF.

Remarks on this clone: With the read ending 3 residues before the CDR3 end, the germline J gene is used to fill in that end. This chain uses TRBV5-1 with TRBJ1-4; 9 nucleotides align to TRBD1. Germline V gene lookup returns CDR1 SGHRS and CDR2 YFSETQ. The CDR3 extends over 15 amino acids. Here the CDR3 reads CASSSRQGDISPLFF. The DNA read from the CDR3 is TGCGCCAGCAGCTCGAGACAGGGGGATATTTCACCA.

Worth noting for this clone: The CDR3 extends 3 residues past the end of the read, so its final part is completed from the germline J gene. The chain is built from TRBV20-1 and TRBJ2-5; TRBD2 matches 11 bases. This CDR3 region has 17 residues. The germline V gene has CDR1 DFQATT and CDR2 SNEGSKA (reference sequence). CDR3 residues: CSASMGLAGGFTDTQYF. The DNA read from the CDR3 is TGCAGTGCTAGTATGGGGCTAGCGGGGGGCTTCACAGATACC.

The covered CDR3 bases are TGTGCCAGCAGTTACTCCGTTCGGGGCGGGGAGACG. The encoded protein is CASSYSVRGGET. The CDR3, in full, reads CASSYSVRGGETQYF. The rearrangement links TRBV6-2 or TRBV6-3 to TRBJ2-3; a weak D match, TRBD2 (6 bases). The CDR3 is cut off 3 residues early in the read; its end comes from the germline J gene. CDR1 and CDR2 from the germline V gene are MNHEY and SVGEGT. The CDR3 is made up of 15 amino acids.

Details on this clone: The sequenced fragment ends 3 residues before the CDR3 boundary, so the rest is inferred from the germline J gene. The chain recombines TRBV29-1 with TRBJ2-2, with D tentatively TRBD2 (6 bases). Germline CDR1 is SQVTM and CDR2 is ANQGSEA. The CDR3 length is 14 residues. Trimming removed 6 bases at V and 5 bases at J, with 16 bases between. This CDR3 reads CSVREVKPTGELFF. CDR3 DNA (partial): TGCAGCGTGCGGGAAGTTAAGCCGACCGGGGAG.

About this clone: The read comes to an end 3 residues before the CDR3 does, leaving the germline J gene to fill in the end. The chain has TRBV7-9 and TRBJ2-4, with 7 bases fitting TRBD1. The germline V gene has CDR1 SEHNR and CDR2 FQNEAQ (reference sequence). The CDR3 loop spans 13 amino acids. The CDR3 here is CASSSVDRAGQYF. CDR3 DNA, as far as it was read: TGTGCCAGCAGCTCCGTTGACAGGGCTGGT.

CDR3 DNA (partial): TGCAGTGCTAGCTGGACAGGGAACAATCAGCCC. It codes for CSASWTGNNQP. The whole CDR3 sequence reads CSASWTGNNQPQHF. The chain links TRBV20-1 to TRBJ1-5; 8 bases match TRBD1. The sequenced fragment ends 3 residues before the CDR3 boundary, so the rest is inferred from the germline J gene. CDR3 size: 14 residues. Germline trimming cut 3 bases from V and 3 bases from J; bases unmatched to any gene: 4. Looked up from germline, CDR1 is DFQATT and CDR2 is SNEGSKA (reference sequence).

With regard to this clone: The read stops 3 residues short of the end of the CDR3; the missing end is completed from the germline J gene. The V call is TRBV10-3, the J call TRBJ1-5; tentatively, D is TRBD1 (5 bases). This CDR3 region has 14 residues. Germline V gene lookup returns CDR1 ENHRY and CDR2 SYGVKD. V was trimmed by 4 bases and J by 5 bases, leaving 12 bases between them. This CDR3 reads CAISVEGGDQPQHF. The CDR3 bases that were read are TGTGCCATCAGTGTAGAGGGAGGGGATCAGCCC.

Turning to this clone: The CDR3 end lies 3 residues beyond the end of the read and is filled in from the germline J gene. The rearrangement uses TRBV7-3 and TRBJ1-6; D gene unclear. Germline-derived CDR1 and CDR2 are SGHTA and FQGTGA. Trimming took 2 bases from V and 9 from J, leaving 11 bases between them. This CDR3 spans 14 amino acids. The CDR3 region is CASSLGSLTSPLHF. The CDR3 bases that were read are TGTGCCAGCAGCTTAGGTAGCCTAACTTCACCC.

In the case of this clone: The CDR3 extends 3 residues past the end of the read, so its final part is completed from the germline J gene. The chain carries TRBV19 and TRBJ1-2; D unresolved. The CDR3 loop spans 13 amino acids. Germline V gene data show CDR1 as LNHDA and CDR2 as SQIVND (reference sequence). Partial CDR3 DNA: TGTGCCAGTAGTCCGACTTCCTACAATGAC. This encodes CASSPTSYND. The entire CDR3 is CASSPTSYNDYTF.

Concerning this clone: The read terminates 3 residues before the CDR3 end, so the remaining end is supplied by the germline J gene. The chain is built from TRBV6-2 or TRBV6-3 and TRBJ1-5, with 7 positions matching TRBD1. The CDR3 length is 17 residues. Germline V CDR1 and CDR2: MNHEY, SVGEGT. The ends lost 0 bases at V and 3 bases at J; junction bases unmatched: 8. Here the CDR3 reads CASSYSMFRGHNQPQHF. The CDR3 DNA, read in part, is TGTGCCAGCAGTTACTCGATGTTTAGGGGGCACAATCAGCCC.

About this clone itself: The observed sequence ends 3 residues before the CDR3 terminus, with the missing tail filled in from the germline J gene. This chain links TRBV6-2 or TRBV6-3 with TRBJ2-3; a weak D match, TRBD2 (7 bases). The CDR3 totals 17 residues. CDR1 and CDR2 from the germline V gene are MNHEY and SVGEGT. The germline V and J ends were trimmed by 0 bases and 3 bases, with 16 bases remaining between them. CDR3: CASSYSANREGTDTQYF. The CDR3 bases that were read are TGTGCCAGCAGTTACTCTGCCAACAGGGAGGGGACAGATACG.

The CDR3 bases that were read are TGCGCCAGCAGCTCGGGACTCGAAGAGACC. Its protein is CASSSGLEET. The whole CDR3 sequence is CASSSGLEETQYF. The chain uses TRBV5-1 and TRBJ2-5; TRBD2 might be the D (6 bases). The CDR3 is cut off 3 residues early in the read; its end comes from the germline J gene. This CDR3 region has 13 residues. V shed 3 bases and J shed 3 bases, with 9 bases lying between them. Germline CDR1 is SGHRS and CDR2 is YFSETQ.

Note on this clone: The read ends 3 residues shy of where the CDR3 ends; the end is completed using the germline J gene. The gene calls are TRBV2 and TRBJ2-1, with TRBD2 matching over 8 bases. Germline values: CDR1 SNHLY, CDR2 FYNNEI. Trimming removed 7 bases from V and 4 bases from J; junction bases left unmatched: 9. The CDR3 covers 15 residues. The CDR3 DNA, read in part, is TGTGCCAGCACCGGGGGGGCAGGGACTTACAATGAG. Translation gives CASTGGAGTYNE. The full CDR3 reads CASTGGAGTYNEQFF.

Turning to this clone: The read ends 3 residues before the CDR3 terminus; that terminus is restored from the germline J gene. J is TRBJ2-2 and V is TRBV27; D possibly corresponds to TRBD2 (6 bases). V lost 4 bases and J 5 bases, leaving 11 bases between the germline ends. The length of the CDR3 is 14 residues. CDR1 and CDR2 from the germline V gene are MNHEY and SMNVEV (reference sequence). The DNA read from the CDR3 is TGTGCCAGCAGTTCCGGTGGGGGGACCGGGGAG. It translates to CASSSGGGTGE. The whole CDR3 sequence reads CASSSGGGTGELFF.

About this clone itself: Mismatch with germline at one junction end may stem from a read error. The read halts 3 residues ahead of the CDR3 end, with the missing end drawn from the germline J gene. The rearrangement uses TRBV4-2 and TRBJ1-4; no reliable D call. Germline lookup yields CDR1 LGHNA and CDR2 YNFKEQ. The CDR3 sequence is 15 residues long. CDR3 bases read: TGCGCCAGCAACGGCGGCCGTGCAACTAATGAAAAA. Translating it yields CASNGGRATNEK. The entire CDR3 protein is CASNGGRATNEKLFF.

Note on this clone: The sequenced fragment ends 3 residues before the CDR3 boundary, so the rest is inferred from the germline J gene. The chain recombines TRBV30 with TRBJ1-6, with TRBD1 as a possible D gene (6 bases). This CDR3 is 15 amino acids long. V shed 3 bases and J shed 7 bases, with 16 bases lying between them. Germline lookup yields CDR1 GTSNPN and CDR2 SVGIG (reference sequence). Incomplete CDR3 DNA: TGTGCCTGGAGAACAGGGTTAGTCCCGAATTCACCC. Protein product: CAWRTGLVPNSP. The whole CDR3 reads CAWRTGLVPNSPLHF.

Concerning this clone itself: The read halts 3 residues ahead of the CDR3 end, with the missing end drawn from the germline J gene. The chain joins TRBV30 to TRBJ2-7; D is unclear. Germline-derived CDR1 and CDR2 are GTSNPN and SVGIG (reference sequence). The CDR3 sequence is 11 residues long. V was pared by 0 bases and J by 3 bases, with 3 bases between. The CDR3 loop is CAWSVGYEQYF. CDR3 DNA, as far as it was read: TGTGCCTGGAGTGTCGGCTACGAG.

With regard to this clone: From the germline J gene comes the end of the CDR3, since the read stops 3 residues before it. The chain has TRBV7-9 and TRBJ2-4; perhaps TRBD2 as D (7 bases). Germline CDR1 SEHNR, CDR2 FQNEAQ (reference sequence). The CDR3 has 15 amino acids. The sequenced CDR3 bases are TGTGCCAGCAGCTTAGGGGGGGGCACCCCCTATGGT. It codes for CASSLGGGTPYG. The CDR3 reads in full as CASSLGGGTPYGQYF. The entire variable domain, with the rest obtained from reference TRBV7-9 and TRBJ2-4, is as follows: DTGVSQNPRHKITKRGQNVTFRCDPISEHNRLYWYRQTLGQGPEFLTYFQNEAQLEKSRLLSDRFSAERPKGSFSTLEIQRTEQGDSAMYLCASSLGGGTPYGQYFGAGTRLSVL.

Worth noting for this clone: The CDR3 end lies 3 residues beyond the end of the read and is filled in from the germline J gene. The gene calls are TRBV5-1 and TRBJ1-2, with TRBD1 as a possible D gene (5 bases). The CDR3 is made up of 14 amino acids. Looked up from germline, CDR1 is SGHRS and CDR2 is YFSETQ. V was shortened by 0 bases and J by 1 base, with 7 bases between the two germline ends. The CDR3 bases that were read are TGCGCCAGCAGCTTGGGGCAGGGTAACTATGGC. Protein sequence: CASSLGQGNYG. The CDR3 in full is CASSLGQGNYGYTF.

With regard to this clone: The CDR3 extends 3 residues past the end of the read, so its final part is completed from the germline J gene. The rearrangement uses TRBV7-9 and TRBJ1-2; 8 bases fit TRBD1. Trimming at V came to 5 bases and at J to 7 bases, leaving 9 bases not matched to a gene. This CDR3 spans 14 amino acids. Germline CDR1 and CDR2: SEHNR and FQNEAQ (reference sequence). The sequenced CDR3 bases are TGTGCCAGCAGCAGCGGACAGGGTGCCGGTGGC. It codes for CASSSGQGAGG. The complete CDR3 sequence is CASSSGQGAGGYTF. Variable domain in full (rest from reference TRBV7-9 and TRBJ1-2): DTGVSQNPRHKITKRGQNVTFRCDPISEHNRLYWYRQTLGQGPEFLTYFQNEAQLEKSRLLSDRFSAERPKGSFSTLEIQRTEQGDSAMYLCASSSGQGAGGYTFGSGTRLTVV.

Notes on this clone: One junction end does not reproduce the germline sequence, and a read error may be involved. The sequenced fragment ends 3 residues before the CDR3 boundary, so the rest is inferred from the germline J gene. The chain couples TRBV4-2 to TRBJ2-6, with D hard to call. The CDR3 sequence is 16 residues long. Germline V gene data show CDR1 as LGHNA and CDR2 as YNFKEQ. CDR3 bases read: TGCGCCAGCAGCCAAGATCACAGCTCTGGGGCCAACGTC. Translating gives CASSQDHSSGANV. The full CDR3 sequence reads CASSQDHSSGANVLTF.

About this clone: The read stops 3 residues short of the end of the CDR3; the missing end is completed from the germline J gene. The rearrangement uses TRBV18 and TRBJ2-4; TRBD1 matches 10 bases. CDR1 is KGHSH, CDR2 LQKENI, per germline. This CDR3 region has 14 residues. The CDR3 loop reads CASSPTGGDYGQYF. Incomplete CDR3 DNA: TGTGCCAGCTCCCCGACAGGGGGCGACTATGGT.

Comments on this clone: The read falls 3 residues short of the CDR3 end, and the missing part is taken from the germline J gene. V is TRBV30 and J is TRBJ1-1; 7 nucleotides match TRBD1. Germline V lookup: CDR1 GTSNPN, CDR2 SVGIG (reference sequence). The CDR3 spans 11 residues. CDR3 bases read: TGTGCCAGACAGGGCCAAGAGACA. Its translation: CARQGQET. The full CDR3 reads CARQGQETAFF.

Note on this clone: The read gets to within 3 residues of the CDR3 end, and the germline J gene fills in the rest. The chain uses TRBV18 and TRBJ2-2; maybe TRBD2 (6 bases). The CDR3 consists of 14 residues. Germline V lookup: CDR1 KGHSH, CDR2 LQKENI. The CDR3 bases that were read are TGTGCCAGCTCACCTGGTGGGGGGAGTGAAAAG. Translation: CASSPGGGSEK. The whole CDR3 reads CASSPGGGSEKLFF.